The sequence of this TCR beta chain was determined in a study of shared clonotypes between healthy human individuals. Regarding this clone: Other DNA sequences in the sample encode the same CDR3.

Clones were read by immunoSEQ multiplex PCR, and TCRdb kept only the in-frame ones, dropping some. Among 2,500,000 or so clones listed, 93% were seen once. This receptor was identified in a man aged 18 to 29 in good health. Some clones in this sample may be carry-over from other donors' samples. The sequenced sample was naive CD4+ T cells from PBMCs. Subset of the sample: CD45RA+ positively selected.

The chain's CDR3 is CASSPDRASNQPQHF. The CDR3 coding sequence is TGTGCCAGCTCACCGGACAGGGCCAGCAATCAGCCCCAGCATTTT. The chain couples TRBV18 to TRBJ1-5; TRBD1 agrees at 8 bases. This CDR3 has 15 residues. With 3 bases clipped from V and 1 base from J, the junction kept 2 bases outside the gene matches. Germline-derived CDR1 and CDR2 are KGHSH and LQKENI.